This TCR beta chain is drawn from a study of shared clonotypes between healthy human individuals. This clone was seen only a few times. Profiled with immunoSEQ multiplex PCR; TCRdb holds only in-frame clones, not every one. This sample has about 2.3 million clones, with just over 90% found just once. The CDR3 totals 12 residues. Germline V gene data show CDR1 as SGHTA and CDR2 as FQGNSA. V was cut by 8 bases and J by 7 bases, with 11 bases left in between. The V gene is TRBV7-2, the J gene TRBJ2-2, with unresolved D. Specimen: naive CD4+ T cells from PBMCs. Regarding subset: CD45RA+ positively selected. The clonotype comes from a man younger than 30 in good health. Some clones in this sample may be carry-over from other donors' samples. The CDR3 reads CASGLQIGELFF. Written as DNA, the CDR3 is TGTGCCAGCGGCCTACAGATCGGGGAGCTGTTTTTT.